This T cell receptor beta chain came from a study of chemoradiotherapy in HPV16-positive cancers. On this clone itself: Its antigen is not identified.

Study-level findings and limits: In HPV16-positive patients, HPV-responsive T-cell expansion tracked better recurrence-free survival.

Trimming removed 4 bases from V and 1 base from J, with 16 bases in between. This CDR3 spans 16 amino acids. In germline, CDR1 is KGHSH, CDR2 LQKENI. The data were produced by immunoSEQ multiplex PCR, yet TCRdb's version contains in-frame clones alone and is incomplete. This sample has about 9,000 clones, with 60% to 80% found just once. The chain is built from TRBV18 and TRBJ1-1, with D uncertain. The material was obtained from a patient who underwent chemoradiotherapy. The receptor was derived from a human donor with HPV-associated anogenital cancer. CDR3 amino acids: CASSLTPGGGNTEAFF. The CDR3 coding sequence is TGTGCCAGCTCACTAACCCCGGGCGGCGGGAACACTGAAGCTTTCTTT.